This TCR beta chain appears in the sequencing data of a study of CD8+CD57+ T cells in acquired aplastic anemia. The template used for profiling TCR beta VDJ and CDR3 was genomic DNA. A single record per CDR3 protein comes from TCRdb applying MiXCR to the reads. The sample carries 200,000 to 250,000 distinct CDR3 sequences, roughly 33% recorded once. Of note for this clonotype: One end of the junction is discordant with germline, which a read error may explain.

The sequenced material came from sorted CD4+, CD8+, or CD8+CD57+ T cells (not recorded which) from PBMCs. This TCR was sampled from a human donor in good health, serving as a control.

The CDR3 DNA sequence: TGTGCCAGCAGTGATCGGACAGGGCTTGTGGATGGCTACGCCTTC. This translates into CASSDRTGLVDGYAF. This chain links TRBV2 with TRBJ1-2, with 8 bases aligning to TRBD1. The CDR3 contains 15 residues. Germline lookup yields CDR1 SNHLY and CDR2 FYNNEI.